This TCR beta chain derives from a study of cytomegalovirus exposure and HLA in healthy donors. The CDR3 is 14 amino acids. The V and J ends lost 1 base and 3 bases respectively, with 10 bases between them. CDR1 and CDR2 (germline): KGHSH, LQKENI. The PCR was carried out with 60 Vbeta primers and 13 Jbeta primers. Sequencing used immunoSEQ multiplex PCR; TCRdb keeps in-frame clones, though not all of them. The data show more than 85,000 clones, over 70% seen once. These donors, healthy bone marrow donors, were studied. This rearrangement joins TRBV18 to TRBJ2-7, with D unresolved. The origin of this receptor is a woman in her thirties or forties in good health and CMV-seropositive. Input material: PBMCs. CDR3 in amino acids: CASSPRDTSYEQYF. In DNA form, the CDR3 reads TGTGCCAGCTCACCACGAGACACCAGCTACGAGCAGTACTTC.